These 30 T cell receptor beta chains originate from one sample sequenced in a study of T-cell memory formation after mild COVID-19. Each CDR3 protein gets one entry after TCRdb re-called the 5' RACE reads with MiXCR. The sample contains some 110,000 distinct CDR3 sequences, about 15% of which appear only once. What was sequenced was PBMCs or a T cell subset sorted from them (not recorded which). The receptors stem from an adult woman who had mild COVID-19 (a few samples of this study predate the infection). Cell type and time point are not known.

This clonotype was observed a handful of times. As DNA, the CDR3 is TGTGCCAGCAGCGCCCTGGGGGATTCAGTGAATGAGCAGTTCTTC. This gives the protein CASSALGDSVNEQFF. The chain has TRBV7-9 and TRBJ2-1, with D tentatively TRBD1 or TRBD2 (5 bases each). Trimming left V 5 bases short and J 7 bases short, with 18 bases between. This CDR3 is built from 15 residues. Germline V lookup: CDR1 SEHNR, CDR2 FQNEAQ (reference sequence).

CDR3 nucleotide sequence: TGTGCCAGCATCAGGGCAGAGACCCAGTACTTC. Its protein product is CASIRAETQYF. This chain uses TRBV6-2 or TRBV6-3 with TRBJ2-5, with TRBD1 as a possible D gene (5 bases). This CDR3 has 11 residues. The germline V gene has CDR1 MNHEY and CDR2 SVGEGT. Trimming stripped 7 bases from V and 4 bases from J, with 7 bases between.

The gene calls are TRBV6-2 or TRBV6-3 and TRBJ2-7; maybe TRBD2 (5 bases). Trimming cost V 0 bases and J 0 bases, with 12 bases left between them. Germline V lookup: CDR1 MNHEY, CDR2 SVGEGT. The CDR3 is 16 amino acids. The CDR3 DNA sequence: TGTGCCAGCAGTTACTCGGAGAGGGATTTCTCCTACGAGCAGTACTTC. It translates to CASSYSERDFSYEQYF.

The table lists this clonotype with a few counts. J is TRBJ2-3 and V is TRBV4-3; the D is unclear. Germline CDR1 reads LGHNA; CDR2 reads YSLEER. The CDR3 runs 15 residues. With 0 bases removed from V and 1 base from J, the gap between germline ends came to 8 bases. The DNA of the CDR3 is TGCGCCAGCAGCCAAGAGTACTCCGGCACAGATACGCAGTATTTT. Translated: CASSQEYSGTDTQYF.

This clonotype showed up just a few times. The chain links TRBV6-4 to TRBJ2-1; D not resolved. Germline assignment: CDR1 MRHNA and CDR2 SNTAGT. The CDR3 is 15 residues long. The V gene lost 3 bases and the J gene lost 1 base, with 10 bases spanning the gap. CDR3 bases: TGTGCCAGCAGTGATGGGGTCGGTTCCTACAATGAGCAGTTCTTC. As protein: CASSDGVGSYNEQFF.

The rearrangement links TRBV6-6 to TRBJ1-2; D is undetermined. The CDR3 length is 13 residues. Germline CDR1 is MNHNY and CDR2 is SVGAGI (reference sequence). Trimming shortened V by 2 bases and J by 7 bases, and 11 bases separated the two germline ends. Here the CDR3 reads CASSYGTERGYTF. CDR3 nucleotides: TGTGCCAGCAGTTACGGCACAGAGCGTGGCTACACCTTC.

This clonotype occurred a few times. The chain has TRBV4-3 and TRBJ2-7; D not certain. The V gene's germline CDR1 is LGHNA and CDR2 YSLEER. The V end was cut by 6 bases, the J end by 6 bases, with 15 bases between. The CDR3 consists of 13 residues. The chain's CDR3 is CASSYQVYSEQYF. The CDR3 nucleotides read TGCGCCAGCAGTTACCAAGTCTATAGCGAGCAGTACTTC.

The chain links TRBV29-1 to TRBJ2-5; TRBD1 aligns across 9 bases. With V trimmed by 6 bases and J by 3 bases, 5 bases remained unmatched. The CDR3 extends over 13 amino acids. Germline V gives CDR1 SQVTM, CDR2 ANQGSEA. The CDR3 is CSVDRGQEETQYF. DNA for the CDR3: TGCAGCGTGGACAGGGGACAGGAAGAGACCCAGTACTTC. Using reference TRBV29-1 and TRBJ2-5 for the parts outside the CDR3, the full variable domain is SAVISQKPSRDICQRGTSLTIQCQVDSQVTMMFWYRQQPGQSLTLIATANQGSEATYESGFVIDKFPISRPNLTFSTLTVSNMSPEDSSIYLCSVDRGQEETQYFGPGTRLLVL.

The chain joins TRBV19 to TRBJ2-7, with a tentative D call TRBD1 (5 bases). CDR1 is LNHDA and CDR2 is SQIVND in the germline V gene (reference sequence). V shed 6 bases and J shed 6 bases, with 9 bases lying between them. CDR3 size: 11 residues. The DNA for the CDR3 is TGTGCCAGTAGGCAGGGCGGCGAGCAGTACTTC. It is translated as CASRQGGEQYF. Variable domain in full (rest from reference TRBV19 and TRBJ2-7): DGGITQSPKYLFRKEGQNVTLSCEQNLNHDAMYWYRQDPGQGLRLIYYSQIVNDFQKGDIAEGYSVSREKKESFPLTVTSAQKNPTAFYLCASRQGGEQYFGPGTRLTVT.

This clonotype was counted between two and nine times. The rearrangement joins TRBV9 to TRBJ2-3; 10 positions agree with TRBD2. This CDR3 has 21 amino acids. Germline assignment: CDR1 SGDLS and CDR2 YYNGEE. V shed 3 bases, J shed 3 bases, and the junction held 22 bases outside the gene matches. DNA for the CDR3: TGTGCCAGCAGCGCCGTCCCGGGACAGGTACTAGCGGGGAGAATAACAGATACGCAGTATTTT. Translated: CASSAVPGQVLAGRITDTQYF.

The chain combines TRBV5-5 with TRBJ1-2; unclear D gene. This CDR3 spans 13 amino acids. V was clipped by 6 bases and J by 4 bases, with 13 bases between them. Germline V gene data show CDR1 as SGHKS and CDR2 as YYEKEE (reference sequence). The CDR3 coding sequence is TGTGCCAGCATACCCGGCCGATCCTATGGCTACACCTTC. This translates into CASIPGRSYGYTF. Drawing the rest from reference TRBV5-5 and TRBJ1-2, the complete variable domain is DAGVTQSPTHLIKTRGQQVTLRCSPISGHKSVSWYQQVLGQGPQFIFQYYEKEERGRGNFPDRFSARQFPNYSSELNVNALLLGDSALYLCASIPGRSYGYTFGSGTRLTVV.

This clonotype has more than one count but fewer than ten. This chain links TRBV29-1 with TRBJ2-7, with 9 bases fitting TRBD2. Looked up from germline, CDR1 is SQVTM and CDR2 is ANQGSEA. V lost 6 bases, J lost 5 bases, and 8 bases stayed unmatched. This CDR3 region has 13 residues. CDR3 bases: TGCAGCGTCTCGATGCTAGCGGGAAACGAGCAGTACTTC. This codes for CSVSMLAGNEQYF.

This chain uses TRBV9 with TRBJ2-3; D is undetermined. V was trimmed by 0 bases and J by 3 bases, leaving 5 bases between them. This CDR3 comprises 13 residues. From germline, CDR1 is SGDLS and CDR2 YYNGEE. In nucleotides, the CDR3 is TGTGCCAGCAGCGTAGTGGTGACAGATACGCAGTATTTT. This gives the protein CASSVVVTDTQYF.

This clonotype was observed a few times. V is TRBV5-6 and J is TRBJ2-7, with D possibly TRBD2 on 5 matching bases. This CDR3 comprises 15 residues. Trimming stripped 0 bases from V and 6 bases from J, with 16 bases between. Germline V lookup: CDR1 SGHDT, CDR2 YYEEEE. As DNA, the CDR3 is TGTGCCAGCAGCTTGGCCGCGGGTCTGCAGCGCGAGCAGTACTTC. Its translation is CASSLAAGLQREQYF.

The rearrangement joins TRBV2 to TRBJ1-5; D gene uncertain. Per germline, CDR1 SNHLY and CDR2 FYNNEI. The length of the CDR3 is 19 residues. Deletions cut 3 bases from V and 0 bases from J, with 21 bases between. The CDR3 region is CASSEIAASGFYSNQPQHF. The CDR3 region has the DNA TGTGCCAGCAGTGAGATCGCCGCTTCGGGATTCTATAGCAATCAGCCCCAGCATTTT.

The chain links TRBV5-1 to TRBJ1-5; D gene unclear. Between the trimmed V and J ends, which lost 7 bases and 5 bases, there was a span of 16 bases. CDR1 SGHRS and CDR2 YFSETQ come from the germline V gene. The CDR3 totals 14 residues. CDR3 in DNA: TGCGCCAGCTTTCACAGAGGCTTAGATCAGCCCCAGCATTTT. Amino acids: CASFHRGLDQPQHF.

The V gene is TRBV9, the J gene TRBJ1-1; TRBD1 might be the D (5 bases). The CDR3 totals 17 residues. Germline loops: CDR1 SGDLS, CDR2 YYNGEE. Trimming took 3 bases from V and 1 from J, leaving 19 bases between them. DNA of the CDR3: TGTGCCAGCAGCGAAACACAACTAGGGGACGGGAACACTGAAGCTTTCTTT. Translating gives CASSETQLGDGNTEAFF.

The J gene is TRBJ1-1, the V gene TRBV7-9; no clear D. V was trimmed by 1 base and J by 4 bases, leaving 10 bases between them. Germline V gives CDR1 SEHNR, CDR2 FQNEAQ (reference sequence). The CDR3 is 14 residues long. CDR3 amino acids: CASSLVQSFTEAFF. CDR3 in DNA: TGTGCCAGCAGCTTAGTCCAATCTTTCACTGAAGCTTTCTTT.

This clonotype has only a few counts. The V and J genes are TRBV15 and TRBJ2-1, with 9 bases that match TRBD2. CDR1 and CDR2 (germline): LNHNV, YYDKDF (reference sequence). The CDR3 loop spans 14 amino acids. V lost 2 bases to trimming and J lost 7 bases; unmatched junction nucleotides: 3. The CDR3 spells CATSRSLAGNEQFF. The CDR3 coding sequence is TGTGCCACCAGCAGATCTCTAGCGGGAAATGAGCAGTTCTTC.

The chain links TRBV11-3 to TRBJ2-1; 11 bases are shared with TRBD1. V dropped 5 bases and J dropped 6; count of bases not matched to a gene: 3. Germline lookup yields CDR1 SGHNT and CDR2 YENEEA. The CDR3 totals 14 residues. The CDR3 loop reads CASSTGTGGNEQFF. CDR3 coding DNA: TGTGCCAGCAGCACCGGGACAGGGGGCAATGAGCAGTTCTTC.

V and J are TRBV13 and TRBJ2-7, with D possibly TRBD2 on 5 matching bases. In germline, CDR1 is PRHDT, CDR2 FYEKMQ (reference sequence). V was trimmed by 4 bases and J by 5 bases, leaving 15 bases between them. The CDR3 spans 14 residues. The CDR3 bases are TGTGCCAGCAGCTCCCGTCAAACTAGGCACGAGCAGTACTTC. Translating gives CASSSRQTRHEQYF.

This clonotype was recorded a few times. The chain employs TRBV12-3 or TRBV12-4 and TRBJ2-7; no firm D call. This CDR3 has 13 residues. V dropped 6 bases and J dropped 5 bases, with 14 bases sitting between them. For the CDR3, the DNA is TGTGCCAGCAGGCCGGACCTGTCCCACGAGCAGTACTTC. It specifies CASRPDLSHEQYF.

V gene TRBV9 combines with J gene TRBJ1-1; D gene unclear. V lost 0 bases and J lost 1, with 13 bases in between. The CDR3 is 16 amino acids. CDR1 SGDLS and CDR2 YYNGEE come from the germline V gene. The CDR3 sequence: CASSVGGGNPNTEAFF. CDR3 sequence (DNA): TGTGCCAGCAGCGTAGGCGGTGGCAACCCGAACACTGAAGCTTTCTTT.

The chain uses TRBV2 and TRBJ2-1; 11 bases agree with TRBD2. Per germline, CDR1 SNHLY and CDR2 FYNNEI. The trim removed 7 bases at V and 2 bases at J, leaving 7 bases unmatched. This CDR3 contains 16 residues. The CDR3 here is CASNDPLAGAYNEQFF. CDR3 bases: TGTGCCAGCAACGACCCACTAGCGGGGGCCTACAATGAGCAGTTCTTC.

This clonotype was seen just once. The J gene is TRBJ1-3, the V gene TRBV5-1; no clear D gene. Deletions cut 0 bases from V and 0 bases from J, with 10 bases between. The CDR3 runs 16 residues. Germline V lookup: CDR1 SGHRS, CDR2 YFSETQ. The CDR3 sequence: CASSLEPASSGNTIYF. DNA of the CDR3: TGCGCCAGCAGCTTGGAACCCGCCAGCTCTGGAAACACCATATATTTT.

This clonotype was detected ten times or more. The V call is TRBV2, the J call TRBJ2-7, with D unresolved. CDR1 and CDR2 from the germline V gene are SNHLY and FYNNEI. The ends were cut back, 6 bases at V and 1 base at J, with 10 bases in the middle. This CDR3 has 13 amino acids. Here the CDR3 DNA reads TGTGCCAGCAGAACAGACGGTTCCTACGAGCAGTACTTC. Translated: CASRTDGSYEQYF.

This clonotype appeared a few times. V usage is TRBV30 and J usage is TRBJ1-2, with 8 bases that match TRBD1. Germline CDR1 is GTSNPN and CDR2 is SVGIG (reference sequence). Trimming took 5 bases from V and 4 from J; bases not matched to a gene: 6. The CDR3 covers 13 residues. This CDR3 reads CAWGQGSLYGYTF. CDR3 nucleotides: TGTGCCTGGGGACAGGGATCTCTCTATGGCTACACCTTC.

This chain joins TRBV12-3 or TRBV12-4 and TRBJ2-1, with 12 nucleotides matching TRBD2. CDR3 size: 18 residues. The V and J ends lost 5 bases and 1 base, in that order; junction bases with no gene match: 9. In DNA, the CDR3 is TGTGCCAGCAGTCCCCTCGGACTAGCGGGGATTTCCTACAATGAGCAGTTCTTC. Protein product: CASSPLGLAGISYNEQFF.

The chain joins TRBV9 to TRBJ2-7, with TRBD2 matching over 7 bases. The CDR3 is 14 residues long. Germline-derived CDR1 and CDR2 are SGDLS and YYNGEE. With 4 bases clipped from V and 4 bases from J, the junction kept 8 bases outside the gene matches. CDR3: CASSPWDYTYEQYF. The CDR3 coding sequence is TGTGCCAGCAGCCCCTGGGACTATACTTACGAGCAGTACTTC.

The V call is TRBV6-1, the J call TRBJ1-1; D remains unclear. The CDR3 spans 15 residues. V was trimmed by 4 bases and J by 0 bases, leaving 12 bases between them. The germline CDR1 and CDR2 sequences are MNHNS and SASEGT. Written as DNA, the CDR3 is TGTGCCAGCAGTGCCCCACCGGGAATGAACACTGAAGCTTTCTTT. It is translated as CASSAPPGMNTEAFF.